This record concerns one TCR beta chain sequence. Its cognate antigen is unknown. The sample comes from a study of cytomegalovirus exposure and HLA in healthy donors. Findings and caveats of the study: A further, later analysis showed that HLA-associated TCR beta chains (compared with equally common others) were more clonally expanded. Immune exposure information available was restricted to CMV serostatus. Analyses of presence/absence relied on an assumption of roughly uniform sequencing depth across donors.

This CDR3 comprises 16 residues. Germline CDR1 SGHTA, CDR2 FQGNSA. V shed 4 bases, J shed 7 bases, and the junction held 11 bases outside the gene matches. 60 Vbeta and 13 Jbeta primers were used in PCR. Clones were read by immunoSEQ multiplex PCR, and TCRdb kept only the in-frame ones, dropping some. Of under 200,000 clones detected, approximately 82% appear once; the ten largest clones hold around 7.7%. Sample: PBMCs. The chain recombines TRBV7-2 with TRBJ2-1, with TRBD2 matching over 9 bases. The TCR was taken from a woman aged 40 to 50 in good health and CMV-seropositive. Written as DNA, the CDR3 is TGTGCCAGCAGCTCCTTAGCGGGAGCGGGGTGGAATGAGCAGTTCTTC. It specifies CASSSLAGAGWNEQFF. The whole variable domain, remainder taken from reference TRBV7-2 and TRBJ2-1, is GAGVSQSPSNKVTEKGKDVELRCDPISGHTALYWYRQSLGQGLEFLIYFQGNSAPDKSGLPSDRFSAERTGGSVSTLTIQRTQQEDSAVYLCASSSLAGAGWNEQFFGPGTRLTVL.